Listed below are T cell receptor beta chains from one sample, sequenced in a study of identical twins. TCRdb used MiXCR to reprocess the 5' RACE reads, holding one entry per CDR3 protein. Of some 600,000 distinct CDR3 sequences detected, about 7% appear once; the ten largest clones hold 1.6%. This same sample was also taken into another study, of yellow fever vaccine responses in identical twins.

Material for sequencing was PBMCs. The source is a woman aged 18-29 years in good health. Each CDR3 is given with its conserved first and last residue. Fields, in order: clone size, V gene, D gene, J gene, CDR3 length, CDR3 protein, CDR3 DNA. A D gene is named only where the DNA matches it firmly. Clone size is given for some rows only: seen once, a few or many times, or a class if the clone is expanded.

many	TRBV5-1	TRBD2	TRBJ2-2	17	CASSQSRTSGYTGELFF	TGCGCCAGCAGCCAAAGTAGGACTAGCGGGTACACCGGGGAGCTGTTTTTT
many	TRBV12-3/TRBV12-4	NA	TRBJ2-1	17	CASTKHPPHRRNNEQFF	TGTGCCAGCACCAAACACCCCCCCCACAGGAGAAACAATGAGCAGTTCTTC
many	TRBV20-1	TRBD2	TRBJ2-3	14	CSAQSGSRADTQYF	TGCAGTGCTCAAAGCGGGAGCAGGGCAGATACGCAGTATTTT
NA	TRBV5-1	TRBD1	TRBJ2-1	15	CASSGRTGPYDEQFF	TGCGCCAGCAGCGGTCGGACAGGTCCCTACGATGAGCAGTTCTTC
NA	TRBV6-1	NA	TRBJ2-4	17	CASSEALVQVAKNIQYF	TGTGCCAGCAGTGAAGCGCTTGTTCAGGTAGCCAAAAACATTCAGTACTTC
many	TRBV4-2	TRBD1	TRBJ2-4	20	CASSQDGGTGVVKAKNIQYF	TGTGCCAGCAGCCAAGATGGGGGGACAGGGGTGGTAAAAGCCAAAAACATTCAGTACTTC
NA	TRBV3-1	NA	TRBJ2-5	15	CASSQLLSNKETQYF	TGTGCCAGCAGCCAACTGCTCTCAAACAAAGAGACCCAGTACTTC
NA	TRBV6-5	NA	TRBJ1-2	16	CASSYPTAYFNYGYTF	TGTGCCAGCAGTTACCCGACAGCCTACTTTAACTATGGCTACACCTTC
many	TRBV18	NA	TRBJ2-7	14	CASSPPVDSYEQYF	TGTGCCAGCTCACCTCCGGTCGACTCCTACGAGCAGTACTTC
many	TRBV15	NA	TRBJ1-1	13	CATSSQQNTEAFF	TGTGCCACCAGCAGCCAACAGAACACTGAAGCTTTCTTT
NA	TRBV10-3	NA	TRBJ1-2	16	CAIRDEGLVANYGYTF	TGTGCCATCAGGGACGAGGGGTTAGTGGCCAACTATGGCTACACCTTC
many	TRBV10-2	TRBD2	TRBJ2-7	15	CASSRLAGISYEQYF	TGCGCCAGCAGCCGACTAGCTGGGATCTCCTACGAGCAGTACTTC
few	TRBV20-1	TRBD2	TRBJ2-1	14	CSALAGVGRNEQFF	TGCAGTGCTCTAGCGGGAGTGGGTAGGAATGAGCAGTTCTTC
NA	TRBV10-3	NA	TRBJ1-1	12	CAITTTGTEAFF	TGTGCCATCACTACAACTGGCACTGAAGCTTTCTTT
many	TRBV9	TRBD2	TRBJ2-2	19	CASSPRRILAGGVTGELFF	TGTGCCAGCAGCCCCCGACGAATACTAGCGGGAGGAGTCACCGGGGAGCTGTTTTTT
few	TRBV11-2	TRBD1	TRBJ1-1	17	CASSSGTGRKGDTEAFF	TGTGCCAGCAGCTCCGGGACAGGGCGGAAGGGGGACACTGAAGCTTTCTTT
many	TRBV5-1	TRBD1	TRBJ1-1	20	CASSFSPVGQGASMNTEAFF	TGCGCCAGCAGCTTCTCGCCTGTTGGACAGGGAGCGTCAATGAACACTGAAGCTTTCTTT
NA	TRBV27	TRBD2	TRBJ2-2	17	CASRTFGGDPNTGELFF	TGTGCCAGCAGGACGTTTGGGGGGGATCCGAACACCGGGGAGCTGTTTTTT
many	TRBV29-1	NA	TRBJ1-1	12	CSVEDRSTEAFF	TGCAGCGTTGAAGATCGTAGCACTGAAGCTTTCTTT
NA	TRBV10-2	TRBD1	TRBJ1-1	13	CASREQGWTEAFF	TGCGCCAGCAGGGAACAGGGGTGGACTGAAGCTTTCTTT
many	TRBV20-1	NA	TRBJ1-1	15	CSARDPGGRNTEAFF	TGCAGTGCTAGAGATCCGGGGGGCAGGAACACTGAAGCTTTCTTT
few	TRBV6-5	TRBD1	TRBJ1-6	15	CASSYLGTDNSPLHF	TGTGCCAGCAGTTACTTGGGGACAGATAATTCACCCCTCCACTTT
NA	TRBV20-1	NA	TRBJ2-7	12	CSASRGIDEQYF	TGCAGTGCTAGTCGGGGAATCGACGAGCAGTACTTC
NA	TRBV11-2	NA	TRBJ1-1	15	CASSLLRTASAEAFF	TGTGCCAGCAGCTTACTGCGGACAGCGAGCGCTGAAGCTTTCTTT
NA	TRBV9	TRBD1	TRBJ1-4	16	CASSVAGDRPWEELFF	TGTGCCAGCAGCGTAGCGGGGGACAGGCCTTGGGAAGAACTGTTTTTT
many	TRBV28	NA	TRBJ2-1	13	CASSFGKAGVWFF	TGTGCCAGCAGTTTCGGGAAAGCGGGTGTGTGGTTCTTC
NA	TRBV11-1	NA	TRBJ2-2	15	CASSRGVGNTGELFF	TGTGCCAGCAGCAGGGGAGTGGGGAACACCGGGGAGCTGTTTTTT
NA	TRBV10-3	TRBD1	TRBJ1-1	14	CAITTGESNTEAFF	TGTGCCATCACCACAGGGGAGTCGAACACTGAAGCTTTCTTT
NA	TRBV5-6	TRBD1	TRBJ2-2	15	CASRNRGTNTGELFF	TGTGCCAGCAGGAACAGGGGGACGAACACCGGGGAGCTGTTTTTT
NA	TRBV27	NA	TRBJ2-7	15	CASSLGVSVTYEQYF	TGTGCCAGCAGTTTAGGGGTCTCGGTAACCTACGAGCAGTACTTC
NA	TRBV7-6	TRBD2	TRBJ2-5	14	CASSWEGRQETQYF	TGTGCCAGCAGCTGGGAGGGAAGACAAGAGACCCAGTACTTC
NA	TRBV4-2	TRBD2	TRBJ2-5	15	CASSRGLAAQETQYF	TGTGCCAGCAGCCGGGGACTAGCGGCCCAAGAGACCCAGTACTTC
few	TRBV5-1	TRBD1	TRBJ1-6	18	CASSLSARDSTYNSPLHF	TGCGCCAGCAGCTTGTCAGCCCGGGACAGCACTTATAATTCACCCCTCCACTTT
NA	TRBV14	TRBD2	TRBJ2-6	16	CASSPLGGAGANVLTF	TGTGCCAGCAGCCCGCTCGGGGGGGCTGGGGCCAACGTCCTGACTTTC
NA	TRBV24-1	NA	TRBJ2-2	13	CATSDGVTGELFF	TGTGCCACCAGTGATGGAGTAACCGGGGAGCTGTTTTTT
many	TRBV28	NA	TRBJ2-1	13	CASRLGSYNEQFF	TGTGCCAGCAGGCTGGGGTCCTACAATGAGCAGTTCTTC
NA	TRBV11-1	NA	TRBJ2-1	15	CASSGSESSYNEQIF	TGTGCCAGCAGTGGTAGTGAGAGCTCCTACAATGAGCAGATCTTC
NA	TRBV2	NA	TRBJ1-4	14	CATERQATNEKLFF	TGTGCCACCGAAAGACAGGCAACTAATGAAAAACTGTTTTTT
NA	TRBV3-1	TRBD2	TRBJ2-1	21	CASSQDVARGTSGRAWDEQFF	TGTGCCAGCAGCCAAGATGTGGCGAGGGGGACTAGCGGGAGGGCATGGGATGAGCAGTTCTTC
few	TRBV20-1	NA	TRBJ1-5	15	CSARVRLGENQPQHF	TGCAGTGCTAGAGTACGGTTAGGGGAAAATCAGCCCCAGCATTTT
few	TRBV9	NA	TRBJ2-2	15	CASSVGPRDTGELFF	TGTGCCAGCAGCGTAGGGCCTCGGGACACCGGGGAGCTGTTTTTT
many	TRBV10-3	NA	TRBJ2-5	15	CAISESGALQETQYF	TGTGCCATCAGTGAGTCCGGGGCTTTACAAGAGACCCAGTACTTC
NA	TRBV7-8	NA	TRBJ1-1	14	CASGARGANTEAFF	TGTGCCAGCGGGGCAAGGGGGGCGAACACTGAAGCTTTCTTT
NA	TRBV5-1	NA	TRBJ2-2	14	CASSDTPAVGELFF	TGCGCCAGCAGCGACACCCCAGCAGTCGGGGAGCTGTTTTTT
few	TRBV11-2	NA	TRBJ1-6	15	CASSPGPPRNSPLHF	TGTGCCAGCAGCCCCGGACCTCCCCGGAATTCACCCCTCCACTTT
many	TRBV12-3/TRBV12-4	NA	TRBJ2-1	15	CASILTGAQNNEQFF	TGTGCCAGCATCCTTACGGGGGCCCAAAACAATGAGCAGTTCTTC
many	TRBV6-1	NA	TRBJ2-5	14	CASSSGGGRETQYF	TGTGCCAGCAGCTCAGGGGGGGGTCGGGAGACCCAGTACTTC
NA	TRBV27	NA	TRBJ2-4	15	CASSQTGRGLGIQYF	TGTGCCAGCAGTCAAACCGGCAGGGGACTTGGCATTCAGTACTTC
many	TRBV18	NA	TRBJ1-6	16	CASSPSGSSYNSPLHF	TGTGCCAGCTCACCTTCAGGGAGCTCCTATAATTCACCCCTCCACTTT
NA	TRBV12-3/TRBV12-4	TRBD1	TRBJ1-4	16	CASSFRQGATNEKLFF	TGTGCCAGCAGTTTCCGACAGGGAGCAACTAATGAAAAACTGTTTTTT
few	TRBV20-1	NA	TRBJ1-2	11	CSARSIYGYTF	TGCAGTGCTAGATCCATTTATGGCTACACCTTC